This T cell receptor beta chain was observed in a study of blood T cell repertoires in COVID-19. Study summary: Cohort 3 donors counted as recovered after two negative PCRs, clearance, or resolved symptoms. The cDNA or gDNA used as material had been derived from T cells, B-cell-depleted T cells, or PBMCs.

The CDR3 loop spans 16 amino acids. Trimming removed 0 bases from V and 5 bases from J; junction bases left unmatched: 10. CDR1 LGHDT and CDR2 YNNKEL come from the germline V gene (reference sequence). Living in about two dozen US areas, the participants were between roughly 18 and 89 years of age. In the original processing: Amplification with reference gene primers provided the estimates of nucleated cell counts. The method was immunoSEQ multiplex PCR; TCRdb's version includes in-frame clones alone and lacks a portion of them. D and trimming were read from the DNA, whereas the V and J calls and clone size are those reported in that table. Here the sample spans approximately 200,000 clones, around 90% being singletons.

Sequences were obtained from PBMCs or T cells enriched from blood (not recorded which). The sequence derives from a man younger than 45 in a cohort exposed to, infected with or recovered from COVID-19 (not recorded which). The chain has TRBV3-1 (or the pseudogene TRBV3-2) and TRBJ2-7, with 7 nucleotides matching TRBD2. The CDR3 DNA follows: TGTGCCAGCAGCCAAGAACGGTGGGAGGGCTACCACGAGCAGTACTTC. Translation: CASSQERWEGYHEQYF.